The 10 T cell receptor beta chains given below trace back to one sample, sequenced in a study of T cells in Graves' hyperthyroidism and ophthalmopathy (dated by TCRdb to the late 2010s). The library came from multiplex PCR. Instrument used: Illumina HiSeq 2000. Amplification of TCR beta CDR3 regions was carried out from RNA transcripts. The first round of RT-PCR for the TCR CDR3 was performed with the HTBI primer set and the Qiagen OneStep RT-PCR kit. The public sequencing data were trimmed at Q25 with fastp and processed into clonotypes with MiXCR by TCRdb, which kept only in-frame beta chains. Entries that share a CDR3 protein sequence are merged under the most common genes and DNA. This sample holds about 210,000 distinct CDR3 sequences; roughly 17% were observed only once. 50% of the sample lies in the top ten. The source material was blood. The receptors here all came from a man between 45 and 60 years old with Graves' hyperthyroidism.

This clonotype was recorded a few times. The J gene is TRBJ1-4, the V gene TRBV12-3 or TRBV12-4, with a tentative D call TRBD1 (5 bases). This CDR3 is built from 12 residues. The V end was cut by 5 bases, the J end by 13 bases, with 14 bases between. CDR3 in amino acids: CASSAAGTRLFF. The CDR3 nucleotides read TGTGCCAGCAGTGCGGCCGGGACTAGACTGTTTTTT.

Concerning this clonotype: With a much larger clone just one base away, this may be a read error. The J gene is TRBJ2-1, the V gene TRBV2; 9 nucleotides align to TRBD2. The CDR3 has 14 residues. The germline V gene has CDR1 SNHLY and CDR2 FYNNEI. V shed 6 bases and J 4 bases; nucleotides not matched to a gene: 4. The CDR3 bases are TGTGCCAGCAGCGTGACTAGCGGATACAATGAGCAGTTCTTC. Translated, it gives CASSVTSGYNEQFF. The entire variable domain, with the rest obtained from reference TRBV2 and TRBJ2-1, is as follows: EPEVTQTPSHQVTQMGQEVILRCVPISNHLYFYWYRQILGQKVEFLVSFYNNEISEKSEIFDDQFSVERPDGSNFTLKIRSTKLEDSAMYFCASSVTSGYNEQFFGPGTRLTVL.

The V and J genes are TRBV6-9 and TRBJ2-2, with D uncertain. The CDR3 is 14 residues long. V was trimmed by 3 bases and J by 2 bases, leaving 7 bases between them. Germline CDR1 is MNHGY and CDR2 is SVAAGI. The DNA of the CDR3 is TGTGCCAGCAGTTACGCTTACAACACCGGGGAGCTGTTTTTT. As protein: CASSYAYNTGELFF.

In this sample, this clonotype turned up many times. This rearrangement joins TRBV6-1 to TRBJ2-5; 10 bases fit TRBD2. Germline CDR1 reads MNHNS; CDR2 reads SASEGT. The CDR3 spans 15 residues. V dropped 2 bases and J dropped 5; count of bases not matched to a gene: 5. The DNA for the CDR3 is TGTGCCAGCAGTGAATCTTTAGCGGGAGGTGAGACCCAGTACTTC. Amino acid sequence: CASSESLAGGETQYF.

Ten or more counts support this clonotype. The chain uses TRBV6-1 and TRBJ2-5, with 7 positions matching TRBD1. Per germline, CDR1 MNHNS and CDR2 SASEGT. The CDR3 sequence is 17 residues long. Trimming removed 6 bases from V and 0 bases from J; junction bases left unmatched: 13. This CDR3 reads CASRLREGQMYQETQYF. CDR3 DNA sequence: TGTGCCAGCAGACTTAGAGAGGGACAGATGTACCAAGAGACCCAGTACTTC.

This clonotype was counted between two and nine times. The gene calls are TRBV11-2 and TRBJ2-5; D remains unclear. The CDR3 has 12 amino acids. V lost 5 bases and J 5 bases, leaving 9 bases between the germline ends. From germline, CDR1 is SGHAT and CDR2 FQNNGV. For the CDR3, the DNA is TGTGCCAGCAGCCCGAATTTCGAGACCCAGTACTTC. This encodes CASSPNFETQYF.

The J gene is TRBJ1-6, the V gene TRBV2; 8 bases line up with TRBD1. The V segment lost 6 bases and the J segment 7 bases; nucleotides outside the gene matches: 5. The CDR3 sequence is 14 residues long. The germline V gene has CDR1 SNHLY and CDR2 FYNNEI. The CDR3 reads CASRADRGNSPLHF. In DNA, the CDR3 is TGTGCCAGCAGGGCCGACAGGGGCAATTCACCCCTCCACTTT.

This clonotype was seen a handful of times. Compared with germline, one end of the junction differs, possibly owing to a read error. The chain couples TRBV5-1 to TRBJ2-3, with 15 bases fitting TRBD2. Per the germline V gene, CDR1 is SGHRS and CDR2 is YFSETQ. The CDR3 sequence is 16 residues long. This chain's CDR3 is CAGRLGTSGRTDTQYF. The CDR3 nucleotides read TGCGCCGGCAGGCTCGGGACTAGCGGGAGGACAGATACGCAGTATTTT. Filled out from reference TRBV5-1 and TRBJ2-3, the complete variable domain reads KAGVTQTPRYLIKTRGQQVTLSCSPISGHRSVSWYQQTPGQGLQFLFEYFSETQRNKGNFPGRFSGRQFSNSRSEMNVSTLELGDSALYLCAGRLGTSGRTDTQYFGPGTRLTVL.

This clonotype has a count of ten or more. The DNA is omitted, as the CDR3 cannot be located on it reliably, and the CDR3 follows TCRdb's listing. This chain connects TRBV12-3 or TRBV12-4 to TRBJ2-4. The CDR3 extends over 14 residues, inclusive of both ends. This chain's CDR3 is CASSILGSRNIQYF.

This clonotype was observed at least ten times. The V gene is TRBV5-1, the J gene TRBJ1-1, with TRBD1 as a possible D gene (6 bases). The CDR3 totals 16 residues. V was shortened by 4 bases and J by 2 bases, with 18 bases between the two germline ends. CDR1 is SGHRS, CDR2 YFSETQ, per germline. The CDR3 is CASSATRGTYNTEAFF. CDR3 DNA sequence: TGCGCCAGCAGCGCCACAAGGGGGACATACAACACTGAAGCTTTCTTT.